The 4 T cell receptor beta chains below all came from one sample that was sequenced in a study of response to subunit inactivated influenza vaccine. TCRdb used MiXCR to reprocess the RT-PCR reads, holding one entry per CDR3 protein. The sample lists 500,000 to 600,000 distinct CDR3 sequences, over 9% occurring once. This sample also appeared in a second study, on T cells expressing NK-cell markers. That report adds: A 5'RACE template switching approach incorporating UMIs was used to make TCR beta cDNA.

The sequencing used PBMCs from blood, collected on the day of vaccination. Receptor source: a middle-aged man who received an inactivated influenza vaccine.

The chain has TRBV4-2 and TRBJ2-1, with TRBD2 matching 11 bases. V gave up 1 base and J gave up 2 bases; unmatched junction bases: 16. The CDR3 has 21 amino acids. Germline V gene sequence: CDR1 LGHNA, CDR2 YNFKEQ. The DNA for the CDR3 is TGTGCCAGCAGCCAAGCTTTATCTCGGCTAGCGGGGGGCAGCGCCTACAATGAGCAGTTCTTC. It yields the protein CASSQALSRLAGGSAYNEQFF.

This clonotype has just a few counts. DNA of the CDR3: TGTGCCAGCAGTTTACTAGCGGGAGGGCCAGAGACCCAGTACTTC. This sequence encodes CASSLLAGGPETQYF. The rearrangement links TRBV6-5 to TRBJ2-5; 13 bases agree with TRBD2. Germline-derived CDR1 and CDR2 are MNHEY and SVGAGI. Trimming took 4 bases from V and 4 from J; bases not matched to a gene: 3. This CDR3 spans 15 amino acids.

On this clonotype itself: One end of the junction fails to match germline, which may point to a read error. The CDR3 region has the DNA TGTGCCAGCAGTCCTCAGACTAGCGGGAGGGCCGTAGGGGAGCTGTATTTT. This encodes CASSPQTSGRAVGELYF. The chain couples TRBV12-3 or TRBV12-4 to TRBJ2-2; 14 bases are shared with TRBD2. The CDR3 covers 17 residues.

This clonotype showed up many times. V and J are TRBV7-9 and TRBJ1-3; maybe TRBD1 (6 bases). There are 15 residues in the CDR3. Germline V lookup: CDR1 SEHNR, CDR2 FQNEAQ (reference sequence). Trimming cost V 2 bases and J 3 bases, with 11 bases left between them. CDR3 residues: CASSLMGGVGNTIYF. The CDR3, as DNA: TGTGCCAGCAGCTTAATGGGGGGCGTTGGAAACACCATATATTTT.